This T cell receptor beta chain was identified in a study of blood T cell repertoires in COVID-19 (TCRdb year 2020). Background on the whole study: Samples covering the acute and convalescent phases of COVID-19 were provided by collaborators in the United States, Italy and Spain. The repertoires were released in a freely available public database intended as a resource for research on the immune response to SARS-CoV-2. Where available, HLA class I and class II types were obtained from metadata supplied by the sample provider rather than from assay-based typing. Nearly every sample came with metadata listing a de-identified subject ID, COVID-19 status, age in years and sex. Subjects who had been exposed to COVID-19, were actively infected with it, or had recovered from it provided the deeply sampled blood TCRbeta repertoires that made up the dataset. Samples came from the ongoing ImmuneRACE study (first 160 participants) plus 1,254 subjects from 6 global collaborators. The prospective study material was composed of cDNA or gDNA derived from T cells, B-cell-depleted T cells, or PBMCs.

In the prospective study, participants were roughly 18 to 100 years old, resided in under 30 geographic areas of the United States, and were enrolled through a virtual design. In the prospective study, cohorts were assigned on the basis of participant-reported clinical history obtained from a screening survey and a study questionnaire. For ImmuneRACE Cohort 3, a participant was defined as recovered based on two consecutive negative NP/OP PCR tests, clearance by a healthcare professional, or resolution of symptoms. Each participant in the prospective study had whole blood, serum and a nasopharyngeal or oropharyngeal swab collected by mobile phlebotomists. Prospective study participants could optionally give additional blood draws and questionnaires over a 2-month period. Blood samples from the prospective study were shipped frozen or at room temperature prior to DNA extraction. Counted from cysteine to phenylalanine, this CDR3 has 13 amino acids. Left in the record is the CDR3 DNA by itself, 39 bases read in frame from the first base. V loses 2 bases, J loses 8 bases, and the germline ends lie 10 bases apart. In the germline V gene, CDR1 corresponds to SGHRS and CDR2 to YFSETQ.

The immunoSEQ Assay, a bias-controlled multiplex PCR, was used to amplify TCRbeta CDR3 regions from genomic DNA. Per the authors' processing: Nucleated cell counts per sample were estimated from amplification of reference gene primers within the assay. To quantify the absolute abundance of each unique TCRbeta CDR3 rearrangement, sequence reads were collapsed and filtered. For each sample, productive Simpson clonality was calculated by taking the square root of Simpson's diversity index across productive rearrangements. In its TCRdb copy, this immuneACCESS table keeps in-frame sequences only and misses some clones. Where compared with another copy, unresolved V genes explain less than half of these, and the others have no known cause. From that table come the V and J calls and clone size; the DNA was used to work out D and trimming. This sample comprises around 250,000 clones, approximately 85% of them detected only once. The ten largest make up approximately 2% of the sample.

This clone has just one count. Its antigen remains unidentified. The input lacks base qualities; no much larger clone sits a single base away. General conclusions and limits of the study: The quantity of clinical and demographic metadata differed by source and by participant and was supplied without curation.

The clonotype was recovered from a woman between 45 and 60 years old who had recovered from COVID-19. The sample comprised PBMCs or T cells enriched from blood (not recorded which). The V gene is TRBV5-1 and the J gene is TRBJ1-4; a tentative D match to TRBD1 spans 6 bases. CDR3 protein: CASSFGTSEKLFF. The DNA sequence is TGCGCCAGCAGCTTCGGGACATCCGAAAAACTGTTTTTT.